The entry below describes one T cell receptor beta chain. Its antigen is not identified. This sample stems from a study of shared clonotypes between healthy human individuals. Study context: Per donor, CD8 memory used one plate, CD8 naive used two, CD4 memory used three and CD4 naive used three.

Study results and caveats: In the sorted subsets, rarefaction showed sequencing was incomplete despite large depth. Shared clonotypes across all four donors exceeded non-shared ones in generation probability. Tissue TCR repertoires likely differ from these blood-only repertoires.

Produced via immunoSEQ multiplex PCR; TCRdb's table is partial and in-frame only. The sample lists around 2.5 million clones, roughly 93% seen once, with 0.36% in the top ten. The specimen sequenced was naive CD4+ T cells from PBMCs. Specified subset: CD45RA+ positively selected. The receptor comes from a man between 18 and 29 years old in good health. Some clones in this sample may be carry-over from other donors' samples.

The CDR3 spells CASSFSDRGGTQYF. CDR3 DNA sequence: TGTGCCAGCAGTTTCTCGGACAGGGGAGGTACGCAGTATTTT. The chain joins TRBV28 to TRBJ2-3; 9 bases agree with TRBD1. The CDR3 is made up of 14 amino acids. V trimming: 3 bases; J trimming: 8 bases; junction bases outside the gene matches: 6. Germline V lookup: CDR1 MDHEN, CDR2 SYDVKM.